Listed below are T cell receptor beta chains from one sample, sequenced in a study of Ad26.COV2.S vaccination and SARS-CoV-2 variants. Sequencing used immunoSEQ multiplex PCR; TCRdb keeps in-frame clones, though not all of them. In the table there are hundreds of thousands of clones, 85% to 90% of which are singletons. The sample consisted of peripheral blood, taken in a trial of Ad26.COV2.S vaccine versus placebo. These receptors originate from a person between 18 and 59 years old who received the Ad26.COV2.S COVID-19 vaccine or a placebo. CDR3s include the opening cysteine and the closing phenylalanine or tryptophan. D genes are given only for firm matches. A clone size is listed for some rows: how often the clone was seen (once, few, many), or a class if it is expanded.

>TRBV25-1|TRBD1|NA|TRBJ2-3
TGTGCCAGCAGTGAATTCACAGGGGCCCACGAAGATACGCAGTATTTT
CASSEFTGAHEDTQYF
>TRBV11-2|NA|NA|TRBJ1-2
TGTGCCAGCAGCTATGGGGGCTATGGCTACACCTTC
CASSYGGYGYTF
>TRBV2|NA|NA|TRBJ1-1
TGTGCCAGCAGTAAAGACAGATACACTGAAGCTTTCTTT
CASSKDRYTEAFF
>TRBV19|NA|NA|TRBJ1-3
TGTGCCAGTAGTACATGGGTAGGGGATAACTCTGGAAACACCATATATTTT
CASSTWVGDNSGNTIYF
>TRBV6-6|NA|NA|TRBJ2-3
TGTGCCAGCAGTTACTCAGGGCGGGCGGCAGATACGCAGTATTTT
CASSYSGRAADTQYF
>TRBV6-6|NA|NA|TRBJ1-4
TGTGCCAGCAGTTACTTTAATGAAAAACTGTTTTTT
CASSYFNEKLFF
>TRBV4-2|NA|NA|TRBJ1-5
TGTGCCAGCAGCCAAGATGTGGGTGCTCAGCCCCAGCATTTT
CASSQDVGAQPQHF
>TRBV4-1|TRBD2|NA|TRBJ2-7
TGCGCCAGCAGCCACAGACTAGCGGGGGGGCTTCTGGTTTACGAGCAGTACTTC
CASSHRLAGGLLVYEQYF
>TRBV28|TRBD2|NA|TRBJ2-1
TGTGCCAGCACCTATAGCGGGCTGGGCTGGGATGAGCAGTTCTTC
CASTYSGLGWDEQFF
>TRBV4-3|NA|NA|TRBJ1-1
TGCGCCAGCAGCCAAGATTTACGGATCTTGAACACTGAAGCTTTCTTT
CASSQDLRILNTEAFF
>TRBV24-1|TRBD1|NA|TRBJ1-1
TGTGCCACCAGTGCAAACAGCGGGACAGGGGCATCTTCAGGGGGAGCTTTCTTT
CATSANSGTGASSGGAFF
>TRBV9|NA|NA|TRBJ2-1
TGTGCCAGCAGCGTAGAAGCGGCCTACAATGAGCAGTTCTTC
CASSVEAAYNEQFF
>TRBV27|NA|NA|TRBJ1-2
TGTGCCAGCAGTCCCTCCGGACAGTTCCTCTATGGCTACACCTTC
CASSPSGQFLYGYTF
>TRBV9|NA|NA|TRBJ2-3
TGTGCCAGCAGTAGTTCAGATACGCAGTATTTT
CASSSSDTQYF
>TRBV7-3|NA|NA|TRBJ1-3
TGTGCCAGCAGCTTGATCCCCAGGGCCGGGGCCATATATTTT
CASSLIPRAGAIYF
>TRBV18|NA|NA|TRBJ2-1
TGTGCCAGCTGCGTGGGGTTACACAATGAGCAGTTCTTC
CASCVGLHNEQFF
>TRBV7-2|NA|NA|TRBJ1-2
TGTGCCAGCAGCTTATCTTCGGGGGCTAACTATGGCTACACCTTC
CASSLSSGANYGYTF
>TRBV10-3|TRBD1|NA|TRBJ2-2
TGTGCCATCACCGGACAGGGTCTGAACACCGGGGAGCTGTTTTTT
CAITGQGLNTGELFF
>TRBV7-8|NA|NA|TRBJ1-1
TGTGCCAGCAGCCCGGACAGAGCTTATGCTTTCTTT
CASSPDRAYAFF
>TRBV19|NA|NA|TRBJ2-1
TGTGCCAGTTCTCGACGCGCCGGGCTGGATGAGCAGTTCTTC
CASSRRAGLDEQFF
>TRBV7-2|TRBD2|NA|TRBJ2-2
TGTGCCAGCAGCCCCCGACTAGCGGGGGGCCACGGGGAGCTGTTTTTT
CASSPRLAGGHGELFF
>TRBV5-1|TRBD1|few|TRBJ2-6
TGCGCCGGACTGAAAAGGGGGACAGTGGTACTCGGGGCCAACGTCCTGACTTTC
CAGLKRGTVVLGANVLTF
>TRBV3-1/TRBV3-2|NA|once|TRBJ2-5
TGTGCCAGCAGCCATCGCGGGACTCGGACCCAGTACTTC
CASSHRGTRTQYF
>TRBV5-1|TRBD1|few|TRBJ1-2
TGCGCCAGCAGGCTGGGGGACAGTCCTTTTTATGGCTACACCTTC
CASRLGDSPFYGYTF
>TRBV9|NA|NA|TRBJ1-3
TGTGCCAGCAGCGTAGACATTTGGGTGGGGGACCCTGGTGTCTCTGGAAACACCATATATTTT
CASSVDIWVGDPGVSGNTIYF
>TRBV7-6|TRBD1|few|TRBJ2-3
TGTGCCAGCAGCTTATACGGGACAGGGCACACAGATACGCAGTATTTT
CASSLYGTGHTDTQYF
>TRBV19|NA|NA|TRBJ1-5
TGTGCCAGTAGTCGGCACGGTAATAGCAATCAGCCCCAGCATTTT
CASSRHGNSNQPQHF
>TRBV18|NA|NA|TRBJ2-1
TGTGCCAGCTCACCGAACGACGGCCAAGAGCAGTTCTTC
CASSPNDGQEQFF
>TRBV19|TRBD2|NA|TRBJ2-1
TGTGCCAGTAGTGTAACCGGGACTAGCGGGAGAGTGCAGTTCTTC
CASSVTGTSGRVQFF
>TRBV9|NA|NA|TRBJ2-1
TGTGCCAGCAGCGTAGTATGGACAGACAATGAGCAGTTCTTC
CASSVVWTDNEQFF
>TRBV27|NA|NA|TRBJ1-2
TGTGCCAGCAGTTTGAGCAGGGCGGAGGGCTACACCTTC
CASSLSRAEGYTF
>TRBV19|TRBD1|NA|TRBJ1-2
TGTGCCAGTTCTCAAGGGACAGACTATGGCTACACCTTC
CASSQGTDYGYTF
>TRBV24-1|TRBD1|NA|TRBJ2-1
TGTGCCACCGGCCCACCGGGACAGGGTGGTGAGCAGTTCTTC
CATGPPGQGGEQFF
>TRBV5-4|NA|NA|TRBJ1-1
TGTGCCAGCAGCTTACCGGAGGGAACTGAAGCTTTCTTT
CASSLPEGTEAFF
>TRBV15|NA|NA|TRBJ1-2
TGTGCCACCAGCAGTGCCGACGCCTATGGCTACACCTTC
CATSSADAYGYTF
>TRBV27|NA|NA|TRBJ2-2
TGTGCCAGCAGGGGACAGCCTCTAGCGGATACGGTGGAGCTGTTTTTT
CASRGQPLADTVELFF
>TRBV18|TRBD1|NA|TRBJ2-7
TGTGCCAGCTCACCACTGGGACAGGGCGACGAGCAGTACTTC
CASSPLGQGDEQYF
>TRBV19|NA|once|TRBJ2-5
TGTGCCAGTAGTACAACGGAAAAAGAGACCCAGTACTTC
CASSTTEKETQYF
>TRBV28|TRBD1|NA|TRBJ2-7
TGTGCCAGCAGTTCAGCACAGGGGGGCCTCTACGAGCAGTACTTC
CASSSAQGGLYEQYF
>TRBV9|TRBD1|once|TRBJ2-2
TGTGCCAGCAGCGTTAGGGGGCGGGTGTCTTGGAACACCGGGGAGCTGTTTTTT
CASSVRGRVSWNTGELFF
>TRBV3-1/TRBV3-2|TRBD1|NA|TRBJ2-5
TGTGCCAGCAGCTTTGACAGGGAAGAGACCCAGTACTTC
CASSFDREETQYF
>TRBV5-6|NA|NA|TRBJ1-4
TGTGCCAGCAGTGGGGATTATGAAAAACTGTTTTTT
CASSGDYEKLFF
>TRBV14|NA|NA|TRBJ1-5
TGTGCCAGCAGCCAGGAGGGGGGATATAGCAATCAGCCCCAGCATTTT
CASSQEGGYSNQPQHF